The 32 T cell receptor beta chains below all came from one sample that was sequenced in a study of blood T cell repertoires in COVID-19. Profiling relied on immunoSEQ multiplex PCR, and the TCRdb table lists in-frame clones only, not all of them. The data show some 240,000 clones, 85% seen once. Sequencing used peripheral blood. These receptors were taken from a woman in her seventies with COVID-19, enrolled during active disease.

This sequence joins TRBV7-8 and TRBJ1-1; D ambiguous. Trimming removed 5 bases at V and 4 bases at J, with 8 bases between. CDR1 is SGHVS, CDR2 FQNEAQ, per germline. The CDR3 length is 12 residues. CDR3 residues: CASSPSATEAFF. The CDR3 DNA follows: TGTGCCAGCAGCCCCAGCGCCACTGAAGCTTTCTTT.

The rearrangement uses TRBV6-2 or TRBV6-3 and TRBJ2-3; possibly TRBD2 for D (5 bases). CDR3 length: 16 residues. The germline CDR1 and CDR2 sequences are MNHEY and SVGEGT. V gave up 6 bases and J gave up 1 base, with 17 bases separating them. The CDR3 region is CASSQRASLGTDTQYF. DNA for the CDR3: TGTGCCAGCAGCCAAAGGGCTAGCTTGGGCACAGATACGCAGTATTTT.

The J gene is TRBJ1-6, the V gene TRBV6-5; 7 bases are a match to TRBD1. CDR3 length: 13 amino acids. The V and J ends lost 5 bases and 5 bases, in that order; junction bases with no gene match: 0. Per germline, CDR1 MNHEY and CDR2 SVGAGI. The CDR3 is CASSTGDNSPLHF. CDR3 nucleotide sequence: TGTGCCAGCAGTACAGGGGATAATTCACCCCTCCACTTT.

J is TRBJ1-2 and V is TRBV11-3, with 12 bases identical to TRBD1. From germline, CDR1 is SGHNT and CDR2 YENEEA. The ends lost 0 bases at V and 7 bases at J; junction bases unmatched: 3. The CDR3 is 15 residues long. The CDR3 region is CASSLEGTGGVGYTF. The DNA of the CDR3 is TGTGCCAGCAGCTTAGAAGGGACAGGGGGCGTTGGCTACACCTTC.

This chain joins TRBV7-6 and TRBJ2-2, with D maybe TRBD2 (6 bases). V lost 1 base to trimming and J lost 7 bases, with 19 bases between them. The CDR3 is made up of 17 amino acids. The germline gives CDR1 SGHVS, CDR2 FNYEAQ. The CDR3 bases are TGTGCCAGCAGCTTAGTAGCACGGGAGTGGATCGTCGGGGAGCTGTTTTTT. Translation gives CASSLVAREWIVGELFF. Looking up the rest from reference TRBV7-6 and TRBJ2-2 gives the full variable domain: GAGVSQSPRYKVTKRGQDVALRCDPISGHVSLYWYRQALGQGPEFLTYFNYEAQQDKSGLPNDRFSAERPEGSISTLTIQRTEQRDSAMYRCASSLVAREWIVGELFFGEGSRLTVL.

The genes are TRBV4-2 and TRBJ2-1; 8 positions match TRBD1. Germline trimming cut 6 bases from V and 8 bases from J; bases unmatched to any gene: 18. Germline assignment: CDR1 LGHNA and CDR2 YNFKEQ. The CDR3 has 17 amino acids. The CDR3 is CASRRAGGAGGIDEQFF. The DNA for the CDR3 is TGTGCCAGCAGGAGAGCAGGGGGCGCTGGGGGTATCGATGAGCAGTTCTTC.

CDR3 bases: TGTGCCAGCAGTTTAGTTGACAGGGCCCAGCCCCAGCATTTT. This encodes CASSLVDRAQPQHF. The chain employs TRBV28 and TRBJ1-5; 7 bases map to TRBD1. The CDR3 has 14 amino acids. Germline-derived CDR1 and CDR2 are MDHEN and SYDVKM. The J segment lost 7 bases and the V segment lost 2 bases, leaving 5 bases of the junction unmatched.

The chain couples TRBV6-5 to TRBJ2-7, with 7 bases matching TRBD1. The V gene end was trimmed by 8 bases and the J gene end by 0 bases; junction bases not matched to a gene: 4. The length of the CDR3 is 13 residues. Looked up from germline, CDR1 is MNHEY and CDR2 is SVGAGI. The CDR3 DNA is TGTGCCAGCGCGGACAGGAACTCCTACGAGCAGTACTTC. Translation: CASADRNSYEQYF.

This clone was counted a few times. The CDR3 nucleotides read TGTGCCAGCAGGAGTACAGGGAACTATGGCTACACCTTC. This gives the protein CASRSTGNYGYTF. This sequence joins TRBV27 and TRBJ1-2; D is possibly TRBD1 (6 bases). This CDR3 comprises 13 residues. The germline gives CDR1 MNHEY, CDR2 SMNVEV (reference sequence). Trimming cost V 6 bases and J 2 bases, with 10 bases left between them.

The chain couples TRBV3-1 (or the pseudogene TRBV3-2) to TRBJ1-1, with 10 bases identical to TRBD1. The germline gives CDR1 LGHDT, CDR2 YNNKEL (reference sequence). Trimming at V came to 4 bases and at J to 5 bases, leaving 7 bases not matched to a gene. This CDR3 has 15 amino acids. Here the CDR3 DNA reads TGTGCCAGCAGCCCCGAGACAGGGGGCAGGACTGAAGCTTTCTTT. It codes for CASSPETGGRTEAFF.

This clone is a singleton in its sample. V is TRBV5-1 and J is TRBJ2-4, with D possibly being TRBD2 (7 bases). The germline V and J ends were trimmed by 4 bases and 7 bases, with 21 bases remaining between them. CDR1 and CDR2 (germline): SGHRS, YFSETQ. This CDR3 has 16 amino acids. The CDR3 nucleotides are TGCGCCAGCAGCCCAGGGGATGGCGGGAGTAGGAACATTCAGTACTTC. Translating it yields CASSPGDGGSRNIQYF.

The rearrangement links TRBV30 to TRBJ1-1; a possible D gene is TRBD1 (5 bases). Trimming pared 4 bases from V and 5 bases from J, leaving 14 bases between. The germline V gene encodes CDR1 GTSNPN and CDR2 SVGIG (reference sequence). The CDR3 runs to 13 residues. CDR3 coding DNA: TGTGCCTGGACCTCAGGGCTTCTAACTGAAGCTTTCTTT. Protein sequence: CAWTSGLLTEAFF. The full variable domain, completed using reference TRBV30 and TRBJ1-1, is SQTIHQWPATLVQPVGSPLSLECTVEGTSNPNLYWYRQAAGRGLQLLFYSVGIGQISSEVPQNLSASRPQDRQFILSSKKLLLSDSGFYLCAWTSGLLTEAFFGQGTRLTVV.

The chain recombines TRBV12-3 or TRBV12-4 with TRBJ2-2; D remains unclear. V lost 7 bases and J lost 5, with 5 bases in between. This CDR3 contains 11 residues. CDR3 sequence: CASIFTGELFF. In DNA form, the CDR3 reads TGTGCCAGCATATTTACCGGGGAGCTGTTTTTT.

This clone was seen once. The CDR3 loop is CAWSVFRGGASQPQHF. CDR3 nucleotides: TGTGCCTGGAGTGTATTCCGAGGGGGTGCATCCCAGCCCCAGCATTTT. This sequence joins TRBV30 and TRBJ1-5; D may be TRBD1 (6 bases). Germline V gene lookup returns CDR1 GTSNPN and CDR2 SVGIG (reference sequence). CDR3 length: 16 residues. V lost 0 bases and J 7 bases, leaving 19 bases between the germline ends.

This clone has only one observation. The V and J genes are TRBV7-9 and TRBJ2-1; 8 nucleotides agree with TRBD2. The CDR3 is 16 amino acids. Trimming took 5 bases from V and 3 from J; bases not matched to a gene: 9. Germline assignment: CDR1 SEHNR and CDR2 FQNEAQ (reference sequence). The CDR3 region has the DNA TGTGCCAGCAGCCCCCACCGGGCGGGGGGCTACAATGAGCAGTTCTTC. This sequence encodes CASSPHRAGGYNEQFF.

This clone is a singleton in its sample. In DNA, the CDR3 is TGTGCCAGCTCACCAACTAGCGTAGTCTCCTACAATGAGCAGTTCTTC. This codes for CASSPTSVVSYNEQFF. This chain connects TRBV18 to TRBJ2-1; 7 bases are shared with TRBD2. Germline V CDR1 and CDR2: KGHSH, LQKENI. The ends lost 2 bases at V and 0 bases at J; junction bases unmatched: 4. This CDR3 region has 16 residues.

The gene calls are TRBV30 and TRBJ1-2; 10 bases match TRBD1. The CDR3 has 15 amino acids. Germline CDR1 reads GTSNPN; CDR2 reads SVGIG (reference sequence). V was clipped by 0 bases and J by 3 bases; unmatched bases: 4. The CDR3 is CAWSVGQGGYYGYTF. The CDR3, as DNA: TGTGCCTGGAGTGTCGGACAGGGGGGGTACTATGGCTACACCTTC.

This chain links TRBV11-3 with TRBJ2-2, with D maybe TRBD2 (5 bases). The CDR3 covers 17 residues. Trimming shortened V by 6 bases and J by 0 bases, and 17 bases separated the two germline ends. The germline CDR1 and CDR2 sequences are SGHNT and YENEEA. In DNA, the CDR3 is TGTGCCAGCAGGACAAATCGAGGGAACACGAACACCGGGGAGCTGTTTTTT. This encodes CASRTNRGNTNTGELFF.

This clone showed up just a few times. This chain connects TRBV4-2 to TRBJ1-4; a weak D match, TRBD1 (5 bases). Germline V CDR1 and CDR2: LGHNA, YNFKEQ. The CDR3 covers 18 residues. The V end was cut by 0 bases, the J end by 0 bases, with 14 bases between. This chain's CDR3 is CASSQDSGRSATNEKLFF. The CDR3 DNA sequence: TGTGCCAGCAGCCAAGATTCAGGGCGAAGTGCAACTAATGAAAAACTGTTTTTT.

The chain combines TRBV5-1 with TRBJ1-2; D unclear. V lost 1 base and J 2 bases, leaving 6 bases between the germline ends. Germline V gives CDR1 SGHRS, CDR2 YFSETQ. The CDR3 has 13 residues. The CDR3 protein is CASSLSANYGYTF. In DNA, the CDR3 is TGCGCCAGCAGCTTGTCAGCGAACTATGGCTACACCTTC.

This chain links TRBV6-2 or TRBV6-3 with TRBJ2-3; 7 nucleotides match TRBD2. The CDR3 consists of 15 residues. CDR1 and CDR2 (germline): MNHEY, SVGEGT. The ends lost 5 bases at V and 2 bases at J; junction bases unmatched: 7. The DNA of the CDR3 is TGTGCCAGCAGTAAGCTAGCGGCGGACACAGATACGCAGTATTTT. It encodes CASSKLAADTDTQYF.

The CDR3 DNA reads as TGTGCCAGCAAAGGAACCGGCGGGACGGATGAGCAGTTCTTC. Protein sequence: CASKGTGGTDEQFF. The rearrangement links TRBV2 to TRBJ2-1, with D maybe TRBD2 (6 bases). V lost 7 bases and J lost 8, with 18 bases in between. This CDR3 comprises 14 residues. Germline V gives CDR1 SNHLY, CDR2 FYNNEI.

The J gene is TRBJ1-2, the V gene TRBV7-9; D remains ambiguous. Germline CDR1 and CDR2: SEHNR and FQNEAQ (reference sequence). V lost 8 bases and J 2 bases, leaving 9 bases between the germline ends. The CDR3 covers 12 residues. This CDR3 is CASAPGNYGYTF. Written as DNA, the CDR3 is TGTGCCAGCGCCCCGGGAAACTATGGCTACACCTTC.

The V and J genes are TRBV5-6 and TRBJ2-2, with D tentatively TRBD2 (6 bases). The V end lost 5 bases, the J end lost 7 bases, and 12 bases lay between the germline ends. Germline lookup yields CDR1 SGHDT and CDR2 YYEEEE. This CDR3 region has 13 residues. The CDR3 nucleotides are TGTGCCAGCAGTGTGTTGGAGGGCGGGGAGCTGTTTTTT. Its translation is CASSVLEGGELFF.

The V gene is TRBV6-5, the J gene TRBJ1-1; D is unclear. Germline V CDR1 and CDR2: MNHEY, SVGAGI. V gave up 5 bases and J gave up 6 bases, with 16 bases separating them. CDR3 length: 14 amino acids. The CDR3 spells CASSRLQGRAEAFF. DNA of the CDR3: TGTGCCAGCAGTCGTCTACAAGGGAGAGCTGAAGCTTTCTTT.

CDR3 bases: TGCGCCAGCAGCCAAGACCAGGGACAGAACTATGGCTACACCTTC. Its protein product is CASSQDQGQNYGYTF. This rearrangement joins TRBV4-3 to TRBJ1-2; 7 positions agree with TRBD1. With V trimmed by 0 bases and J by 2 bases, 3 bases remained unmatched. The CDR3 has 15 amino acids. The germline gives CDR1 LGHNA, CDR2 YSLEER.

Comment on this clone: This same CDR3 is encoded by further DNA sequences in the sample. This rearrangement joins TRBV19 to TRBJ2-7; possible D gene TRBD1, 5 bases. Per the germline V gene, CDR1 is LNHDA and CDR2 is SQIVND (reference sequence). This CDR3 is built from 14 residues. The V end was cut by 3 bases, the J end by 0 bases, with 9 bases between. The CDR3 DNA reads TGTGCCAGTAGTATCGGGCAGGGCTCCTACGAGCAGTACTTC. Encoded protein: CASSIGQGSYEQYF. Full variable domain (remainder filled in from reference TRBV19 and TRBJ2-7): DGGITQSPKYLFRKEGQNVTLSCEQNLNHDAMYWYRQDPGQGLRLIYYSQIVNDFQKGDIAEGYSVSREKKESFPLTVTSAQKNPTAFYLCASSIGQGSYEQYFGPGTRLTVT.

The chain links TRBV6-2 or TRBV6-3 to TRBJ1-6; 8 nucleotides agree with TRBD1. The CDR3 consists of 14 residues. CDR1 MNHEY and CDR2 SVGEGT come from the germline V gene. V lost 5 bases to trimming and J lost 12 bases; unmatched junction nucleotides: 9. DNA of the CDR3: TGTGCCAGCAGTCGGACCAGGGGGCGTGGACCCCTCCACTTT. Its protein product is CASSRTRGRGPLHF.

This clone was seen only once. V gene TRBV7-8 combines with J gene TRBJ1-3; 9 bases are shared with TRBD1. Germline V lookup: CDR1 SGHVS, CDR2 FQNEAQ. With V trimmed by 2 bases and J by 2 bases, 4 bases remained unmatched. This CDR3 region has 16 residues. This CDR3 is CASSLWTGDTGNTIYF. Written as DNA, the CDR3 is TGTGCCAGCAGCTTATGGACAGGGGATACTGGAAACACCATATATTTT.

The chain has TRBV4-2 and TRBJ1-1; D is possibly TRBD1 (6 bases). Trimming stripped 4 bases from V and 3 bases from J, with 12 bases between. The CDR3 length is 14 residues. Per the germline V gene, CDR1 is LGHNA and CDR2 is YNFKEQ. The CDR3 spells CASSLTGLDTEAFF. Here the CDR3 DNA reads TGTGCCAGCAGCCTTACAGGGCTCGACACTGAAGCTTTCTTT.

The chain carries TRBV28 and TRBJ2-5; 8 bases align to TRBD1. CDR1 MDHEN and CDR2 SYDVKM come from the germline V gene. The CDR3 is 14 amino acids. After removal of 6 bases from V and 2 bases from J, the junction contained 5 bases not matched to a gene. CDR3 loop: CASSRYRGQETQYF. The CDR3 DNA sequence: TGTGCCAGCAGCCGCTACAGGGGGCAAGAGACCCAGTACTTC.

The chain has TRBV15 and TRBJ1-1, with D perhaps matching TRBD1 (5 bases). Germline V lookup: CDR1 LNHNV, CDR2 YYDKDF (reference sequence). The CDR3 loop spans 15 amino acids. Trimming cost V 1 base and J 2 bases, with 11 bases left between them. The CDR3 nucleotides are TGTGCCACCAGCAGAGGCGGGACGGGCAACACTGAAGCTTTCTTT. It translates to CATSRGGTGNTEAFF.